The table lists the clone carrying this TCR beta chain with many counts. Its specificity is not known. Germline V gives CDR1 MNHEY, CDR2 SVGEGT. This CDR3 has 11 residues. Trimming removed 5 bases from V and 4 bases from J, with 5 bases in between. The record originates from a study of T cell repertoires in cytomegalovirus infection. Study in general: Evidence of both CMV infection and a matching HLA type came from public TCR beta signatures. Study-wide results and limits: HLA-C-restricted CMV-specific TCR beta clonotypes prevailed in the ex vivo response. Carriers of CMV plus the relevant HLA were identified by cumulative public TCR beta family frequency.

TCRdb reprocessed the reads with MiXCR, giving one entry per CDR3 protein. The table lists fewer than 850,000 distinct CDR3 sequences, about 27% of them singletons, with under 15% in the top ten. Sequences were derived from cultured CD8+ T cells from PBMCs, sampled from culture after CMV antigen stimulation. The source is a human donor in good health (CMV status not recorded). Some clones in this sample may be carry-over from other donors' samples. The chain carries TRBV6-2 or TRBV6-3 and TRBJ1-1; D is uncertain. CDR3 sequence (DNA): TGTGCCAGCAGTGTGGGCACTGAAGCTTTCTTT. Encoded protein: CASSVGTEAFF.